This T cell receptor beta chain was retrieved from a study of OX40 agonist ivuxolimab in advanced cancers. Broader study findings: Averaging showed that CD8+ T cells had more expanded clones than CD4+ did.

Generated by immunoSEQ multiplex PCR, the TCRdb table keeps only in-frame clones and is missing some. The sample records roughly 100,000 clones, approximately 93% being singletons. Comment on this clone: The antigen remains unidentified.

With 0 bases removed from V and 15 bases from J, the gap between germline ends came to 15 bases. Looked up from germline, CDR1 is SGHTA and CDR2 is FQGNSA. The CDR3 is made up of 13 amino acids. Sequenced material: CD4+ or CD8+ T cells sorted from blood, taken in a trial of the OX40 agonist ivuxolimab. The sequence was obtained from an adult with an advanced solid tumor such as melanoma, head and neck, liver or kidney cancer. This chain joins TRBV7-2 and TRBJ2-4, with unresolved D. CDR3 nucleotides: TGTGCCAGCAGCTTAGCCGCCCCAGGAATGGGGTACTTC. This gives the protein CASSLAAPGMGYF.